The next 32 T cell receptor beta chains were all read from a single sample in a study of post-analysis software for immune sequencing data. Unique molecular identifiers had been added to the TCR beta cDNA libraries. TCRdb ran MiXCR on the PCR reads and lists one entry per CDR3 protein. The profile covers 450,000 to 700,000 distinct CDR3 sequences, with roughly two fifths appearing a single time and roughly 1.7% taken by the ten largest. No antigen has been identified for these receptors. General study findings and limits: Controls had lower frequencies than patients of roughly five TRBV segments, which included TRBV5-6, TRBV5-1 and TRBV20-1.

Sequencing input: blood. The receptor set was obtained from a girl aged 10 to 17 with multiple sclerosis.

The chain carries TRBV20-1 and TRBJ2-7; D perhaps matches TRBD2 (5 bases). Deletions cut 5 bases from V and 0 bases from J, with 11 bases between. The CDR3 consists of 13 residues. Germline V gene sequence: CDR1 DFQATT, CDR2 SNEGSKA (reference sequence). For the CDR3, the DNA is TGCAGTGCTTTAAAGAGGGACTCCTACGAGCAGTACTTC. Protein product: CSALKRDSYEQYF.

This clonotype appeared a few times. V is TRBV20-1 and J is TRBJ2-3; D is possibly TRBD1 (5 bases). Germline V lookup: CDR1 DFQATT, CDR2 SNEGSKA (reference sequence). The CDR3 length is 13 residues. The V end was cut by 6 bases, the J end by 0 bases, with 10 bases between. CDR3 loop: CSAVTVSTDTQYF. The DNA of the CDR3 is TGCAGTGCAGTGACAGTAAGCACAGATACGCAGTATTTT.

A few counts support this clonotype. The CDR3 is CASSLVGGLNEKLFF. The CDR3 DNA reads TGTGCCAGCAGCTTAGTCGGGGGGCTGAATGAAAAACTGTTTTTT. This chain uses TRBV11-2 with TRBJ1-4, with a tentative D call TRBD1 (6 bases). This CDR3 is 15 amino acids long. Germline V gene sequence: CDR1 SGHAT, CDR2 FQNNGV. The V end lost 1 base, the J end lost 5 bases, and 11 bases lay between the germline ends.

This clonotype was observed a single time. V is TRBV4-2 and J is TRBJ2-7; perhaps D is TRBD1 or TRBD2 (5 bases each). V was pared by 4 bases and J by 1 base, with 17 bases between. Germline V gene data show CDR1 as LGHNA and CDR2 as YNFKEQ. The CDR3 has 16 residues. CDR3 sequence (DNA): TGTGCCAGCAGCCGCCCGGGTCGAGGGGAGTCCTACGAGCAGTACTTC. Translated, it gives CASSRPGRGESYEQYF.

The chain links TRBV6-6 to TRBJ2-3; 7 positions agree with TRBD2. The CDR3 runs 16 residues. V was pared by 2 bases and J by 5 bases, with 10 bases of the junction left unmatched. Germline CDR1 and CDR2: MNHNY and SVGAGI (reference sequence). In DNA, the CDR3 is TGTGCCAGCAGTTACCTCAAGGCGGGGGTGGGAGATACGCAGTATTTT. Translation gives CASSYLKAGVGDTQYF.

The chain employs TRBV24-1 and TRBJ2-1; TRBD2 matches 8 bases. This CDR3 contains 16 residues. J lost 8 bases, V lost 3 bases, and 11 bases had no gene match. Per the germline V gene, CDR1 is KGHDR and CDR2 is SFDVKD. The CDR3 region has the DNA TGTGCCACCAGTGATCCCAGGAGCGGGAGAACGGATGAGCAGTTCTTC. Encoded protein: CATSDPRSGRTDEQFF.

The chain has TRBV6-5 and TRBJ2-3; D may be TRBD2 (6 bases). This CDR3 spans 18 amino acids. The V end was cut by 2 bases, the J end by 0 bases, with 18 bases between. Germline V lookup: CDR1 MNHEY, CDR2 SVGAGI. The CDR3 region is CASSYPVGGSGSTDTQYF. CDR3 sequence (DNA): TGTGCCAGCAGTTACCCTGTGGGGGGTAGCGGAAGCACAGATACGCAGTATTTT.

This clonotype has ten or more counts. One junction end does not reproduce the germline sequence, and a read error may be involved. This chain joins TRBV12-3 or TRBV12-4 and TRBJ2-7; 7 nucleotides line up with TRBD2. The CDR3 totals 13 residues. The CDR3 reads CASSLGRGYEQYF. CDR3 sequence (DNA): TGCGCCAGCAGCTTGGGGAGGGGCTACGAGCAGTACTTC.

DNA of the CDR3: TGCAGCGTTGAGGGGAAGAGGGGGGCGGCCAGCTACGAGCAGTACTTC. This translates into CSVEGKRGAASYEQYF. The J gene is TRBJ2-7, the V gene TRBV29-1, with D possibly being TRBD1 or TRBD2 (6 bases each). The CDR3 spans 16 residues. Trimming stripped 3 bases from V and 3 bases from J, with 21 bases between. Germline assignment: CDR1 SQVTM and CDR2 ANQGSEA.

This rearrangement joins TRBV13 to TRBJ1-2, with D possibly matching TRBD1 (5 bases). Trimming removed 5 bases from V and 3 bases from J, with 10 bases in between. Per the germline V gene, CDR1 is PRHDT and CDR2 is FYEKMQ (reference sequence). The CDR3 length is 13 residues. In nucleotides, the CDR3 is TGTGCCAGCAGCCCAGGGACCCACTATGGCTACACCTTC. Translating gives CASSPGTHYGYTF. Filled out from reference TRBV13 and TRBJ1-2, the complete variable domain reads AAGVIQSPRHLIKEKRETATLKCYPIPRHDTVYWYQQGPGQDPQFLISFYEKMQSDKGSIPDRFSAQQFSDYHSELNMSSLELGDSALYFCASSPGTHYGYTFGSGTRLTVV.

The chain couples TRBV28 to TRBJ2-3, with 10 bases lining up with TRBD2. After removal of 11 bases from V and 4 bases from J, the junction contained 9 bases not matched to a gene. CDR1 and CDR2 from the germline V gene are MDHEN and SYDVKM. The CDR3 is 14 amino acids. The CDR3 coding sequence is TGTGCCGGTTCTAGCGGGGGATCCGCAGATACGCAGTATTTT. This encodes CAGSSGGSADTQYF.

A few counts support this clonotype. V is TRBV5-1 and J is TRBJ2-1, with TRBD2 matching over 9 bases. J gave up 7 bases and V 0 bases, and 5 bases lay outside the gene matches. This CDR3 spans 15 amino acids. Germline-derived CDR1 and CDR2 are SGHRS and YFSETQ. The CDR3 bases are TGCGCCAGCAGCTTGGAACGACTAGCGGTAAATGAGCAGTTCTTC. Translation: CASSLERLAVNEQFF.

This clonotype was detected only a few times. The chain uses TRBV7-9 and TRBJ1-2; the D gene is possibly TRBD1 (5 bases). Germline V gene data show CDR1 as SEHNR and CDR2 as FQNEAQ (reference sequence). CDR3 size: 14 residues. The V end was cut by 2 bases, the J end by 3 bases, with 10 bases between. The CDR3 protein is CASSLLGPDYGYTF. The CDR3 region has the DNA TGTGCCAGCAGCTTACTGGGGCCGGACTATGGCTACACCTTC.

This chain joins TRBV5-1 and TRBJ2-1; the D gene is possibly TRBD2 (6 bases). There are 15 residues in the CDR3. CDR1 and CDR2 (germline): SGHRS, YFSETQ. V was cut by 4 bases and J by 4 bases, with 15 bases left in between. The CDR3 bases are TGCGCCAGCAGCGCTGGGGGGAGCGGGTACAATGAGCAGTTCTTC. Translated: CASSAGGSGYNEQFF.

This clonotype was picked up a small number of times. This rearrangement joins TRBV29-1 to TRBJ1-2; D gene ambiguous. CDR1 and CDR2 (germline): SQVTM, ANQGSEA. The CDR3 has 12 amino acids. With 4 bases removed from V and 2 bases from J, the gap between germline ends came to 8 bases. CDR3 in amino acids: CSVVSQNYGYTF. The CDR3 nucleotides are TGCAGCGTTGTTAGTCAAAACTATGGCTACACCTTC.

This chain links TRBV29-1 with TRBJ2-3; D is ambiguous. V was pared by 7 bases and J by 0 bases, with 14 bases between. The CDR3 totals 14 residues. The V gene's germline CDR1 is SQVTM and CDR2 ANQGSEA. For the CDR3, the DNA is TGCAGCGGCCTTTCAGATCCTAGCACAGATACGCAGTATTTT. Amino acid sequence: CSGLSDPSTDTQYF.

The rearrangement links TRBV5-1 to TRBJ1-2; 9 bases agree with TRBD1. The CDR3 spans 16 residues. With V trimmed by 0 bases and J by 7 bases, 10 bases remained unmatched. Germline V CDR1 and CDR2: SGHRS, YFSETQ. The CDR3 reads CASSLDLGTGSGGYTF. The DNA of the CDR3 is TGCGCCAGCAGCTTGGACCTGGGGACAGGGAGCGGTGGCTACACCTTC.

About this clonotype: The CDR3 ends on some other residue instead of the conserved phenylalanine or tryptophan, so this is likely a read error. V gene TRBV2 combines with J gene TRBJ2-4, with a possible D match to TRBD2 (6 bases). V was shortened by 8 bases and J by 8 bases, with 10 bases between the two germline ends. CDR1 is SNHLY and CDR2 is FYNNEI in the germline V gene. The CDR3 is 11 amino acids. CDR3 residues: CASQRRDIQYV. The CDR3 DNA sequence: TGTGCCAGCCAGAGGAGGGACATTCAGTACGTC.

This clonotype was seen more than once but under ten times. The CDR3 reads CASSGGSTYEQYF. CDR3 DNA sequence: TGCGCCAGCAGTGGGGGCAGCACCTACGAGCAGTACTTC. V and J are TRBV5-1 and TRBJ2-7; a weak D match, TRBD1 (6 bases). Deletions cut 5 bases from V and 2 bases from J, with 11 bases between. The CDR3 sequence is 13 residues long. Germline-derived CDR1 and CDR2 are SGHRS and YFSETQ.

J is TRBJ2-1 and V is TRBV9; no firm D call. V shed 7 bases and J shed 4 bases, with 12 bases lying between them. There are 13 residues in the CDR3. In germline, CDR1 is SGDLS, CDR2 YYNGEE. The CDR3 loop is CASGRTEYNEQFF. The CDR3, as DNA: TGTGCCAGCGGCCGAACGGAGTACAATGAGCAGTTCTTC.

The chain employs TRBV19 and TRBJ1-5; a weak D match, TRBD1 (6 bases). Per germline, CDR1 LNHDA and CDR2 SQIVND (reference sequence). The CDR3 length is 14 residues. The V and J ends lost 5 bases and 5 bases respectively, with 13 bases between them. In DNA form, the CDR3 reads TGTGCCAGTAGTTATGGGGGCCCGGATCAGCCCCAGCATTTT. Translation: CASSYGGPDQPQHF.

This chain joins TRBV5-1 and TRBJ2-3; D is ambiguous. Per germline, CDR1 SGHRS and CDR2 YFSETQ. CDR3 length: 11 amino acids. The germline V and J ends were trimmed by 4 bases and 6 bases, with 6 bases remaining between them. Here the CDR3 DNA reads TGCGCCAGCAGCGAGGATGATACGCAGTATTTT. This codes for CASSEDDTQYF.

This clonotype was found once. The chain has TRBV20-1 and TRBJ2-5, with 10 bases aligning to TRBD2. Losses at the gene ends were 3 bases for V and 3 bases for J; bases not matched to a gene: 4. The CDR3 loop spans 14 amino acids. Germline CDR1 DFQATT, CDR2 SNEGSKA (reference sequence). CDR3 bases: TGCAGTGCTAGTCGGGGACTAGCGAAAGAGACCCAGTACTTC. This sequence encodes CSASRGLAKETQYF.

The rearrangement uses TRBV7-2 and TRBJ2-3; D is unclear. Trimming removed 5 bases at V and 9 bases at J, with 18 bases between. In germline, CDR1 is SGHTA, CDR2 FQGNSA. The CDR3 contains 14 residues. CDR3 in DNA: TGTGCCAGCAGCCCTACGTCTGGTTCCGGGACGCAGTATTTT. This sequence encodes CASSPTSGSGTQYF.

The chain has TRBV12-3 or TRBV12-4 and TRBJ1-6; D gene ambiguous. The V end was cut by 4 bases, the J end by 7 bases, with 8 bases between. This CDR3 is built from 13 residues. CDR3 nucleotide sequence: TGTGCCAGCAGTTGGGCCACGAATTCACCCCTCCACTTT. Translating gives CASSWATNSPLHF.

This clonotype was seen repeatedly, ten times or more. The J gene is TRBJ1-2, the V gene TRBV11-2; TRBD1 aligns across 7 bases. The CDR3 has 14 residues. With V trimmed by 6 bases and J by 4 bases, 8 bases remained unmatched. Germline V lookup: CDR1 SGHAT, CDR2 FQNNGV. The CDR3 coding sequence is TGTGCCAGCAGAACACCGGGACAGACCTATGGCTACACCTTC. It is translated as CASRTPGQTYGYTF.

This clonotype was detected a few times. The V and J genes are TRBV12-3 or TRBV12-4 and TRBJ1-2; D uncertain. There are 13 residues in the CDR3. V was cut by 8 bases and J by 2 bases, with 12 bases left in between. CDR3: CASGGWVNYGYTF. For the CDR3, the DNA is TGTGCCAGCGGAGGGTGGGTGAACTATGGCTACACCTTC.

This clonotype showed up just a few times. The chain uses TRBV14 and TRBJ1-1; D is ambiguous. CDR1 and CDR2 (germline): SGHDN, FVKESK. This CDR3 has 14 amino acids. The V end lost 0 bases, the J end lost 0 bases, and 5 bases lay between the germline ends. CDR3 in amino acids: CASSQDPVNTEAFF. CDR3 bases: TGTGCCAGCAGCCAAGATCCGGTGAACACTGAAGCTTTCTTT.

The chain recombines TRBV21-1 with TRBJ2-7; the D segment call TRBD1 is taken from the table without a DNA check. TRBV21-1 is given as a pseudogene. The CDR3 has 16 residues. The CDR3 loop is CASSPTEDRGLYEQYF. CDR3 DNA: TGTGCCAGCAGCCCGACCGAGGACAGGGGGCTATACGAGCAGTACTTC.

This clonotype was observed a handful of times. The chain joins TRBV6-5 to TRBJ1-5, with D unresolved. Trimming left V 6 bases short and J 3 bases short, with 15 bases between. The length of the CDR3 is 15 residues. Germline V gene sequence: CDR1 MNHEY, CDR2 SVGAGI. The DNA of the CDR3 is TGTGCCAGCAGACTTACGCCCGGGCCCAATCAGCCCCAGCATTTT. It specifies CASRLTPGPNQPQHF.

Of note for this clonotype: One end of the junction varies from germline; a read error may be responsible. The chain joins TRBV5-1 to TRBJ2-3; 12 bases map to TRBD2. CDR3 size: 18 residues. Per germline, CDR1 SGHRS and CDR2 YFSETQ. CDR3 sequence: CTSSLGLAGGLVGDTQYF. CDR3 DNA sequence: TGCACCAGCAGCTTGGGCCTAGCGGGAGGGCTCGTCGGAGATACGCAGTATTTT.

This clonotype showed up just a few times. In DNA, the CDR3 is TGTGCCAGCAGTTTATCAGGGGGTCTGCCCTCCTACGAGCAGTACTTC. Protein: CASSLSGGLPSYEQYF. The V call is TRBV27, the J call TRBJ2-7; D perhaps matches TRBD1 (6 bases). This CDR3 spans 16 amino acids. Looked up from germline, CDR1 is MNHEY and CDR2 is SMNVEV (reference sequence). Trimming left V 0 bases short and J 0 bases short, with 12 bases between.